These 30 T cell receptor beta chains were all obtained from the same sample, sequenced in a study of beta chain features in type 1 diabetes. Expressed TCRB transcripts were sequenced because the isolated RNA had all been reverse transcribed beforehand. The repertoire was sequenced with immunoSEQ multiplex PCR; TCRdb's copy has only in-frame clones and lacks some. The sample comprises a few hundred thousand clones, around 10% of which are singletons, and 0.015% rests with the top ten. The sequenced material came from naive CD4+ T cells from blood. The receptors were gathered from a woman aged 30 to 39 in good health.

J is TRBJ2-3 and V is TRBV7-2, with a tentative D call TRBD2 (6 bases). CDR1 SGHTA and CDR2 FQGNSA come from the germline V gene. The CDR3 contains 17 residues. Trimming left V 1 base short and J 0 bases short, with 14 bases between. The CDR3 here is CASSLGLSGLSTDTQYF. CDR3 DNA sequence: TGTGCCAGCAGCTTAGGCCTAAGCGGACTAAGCACAGATACGCAGTATTTT.

The sample holds a few counts of this clone. The chain joins TRBV4-3 to TRBJ2-1; 7 nucleotides line up with TRBD2. The germline CDR1 and CDR2 sequences are LGHNA and YSLEER. Trimming took 4 bases from V and 2 from J; bases not matched to a gene: 14. This CDR3 has 18 residues. CDR3 protein: CASSPVGGETHTYNEQFF. Written as DNA, the CDR3 is TGCGCCAGCAGCCCTGTTGGGGGGGAGACTCATACCTACAATGAGCAGTTCTTC.

Only a few counts were recorded for this clone. V usage is TRBV15 and J usage is TRBJ1-1; D might be TRBD1 (5 bases). Germline CDR1 reads LNHNV; CDR2 reads YYDKDF (reference sequence). Deletions cut 0 bases from V and 0 bases from J, with 8 bases between. There are 15 residues in the CDR3. CDR3 nucleotides: TGTGCCACCAGCAGAGAGGGGGGGTTGAACACTGAAGCTTTCTTT. As protein: CATSREGGLNTEAFF.

For this clone: One end of the junction is discordant with germline, which a read error may explain. The chain combines TRBV30 with TRBJ2-7, with 9 positions matching TRBD2. The germline V gene has CDR1 GTSNPN and CDR2 SVGIG (reference sequence). The CDR3 has 17 residues. This CDR3 reads CAWSYVAGDLFSSEQYF. As DNA, the CDR3 is TGTGCCTGGAGTTATGTAGCGGGAGATCTATTTTCCTCCGAGCAGTACTTC.

This clone occurred a few times. J is TRBJ1-3 and V is TRBV7-2; D may be TRBD1 (5 bases). Trimming removed 2 bases at V and 0 bases at J, with 8 bases between. The CDR3 covers 15 residues. CDR1 and CDR2 from the germline V gene are SGHTA and FQGNSA. Here the CDR3 reads CASSLTTASGNTIYF. CDR3 DNA: TGTGCCAGCAGCTTAACGACAGCCTCTGGAAACACCATATATTTT.

The V call is TRBV29-1, the J call TRBJ2-5; D perhaps matches TRBD1 (5 bases). This CDR3 is built from 14 residues. Per the germline V gene, CDR1 is SQVTM and CDR2 is ANQGSEA. V was clipped by 5 bases and J by 0 bases, with 13 bases between them. The CDR3 region is CSVMTVHNQETQYF. In nucleotides, the CDR3 is TGCAGCGTTATGACAGTCCATAACCAAGAGACCCAGTACTTC.

This clone showed up just a few times. The J gene is TRBJ2-3, the V gene TRBV21-1; TRBD1, the D gene given by the table, was not confirmed from the DNA. TRBV21-1 is described as a pseudogene. The CDR3 length is 16 residues. The CDR3 reads CASSKPRDSGTDTQYF. The CDR3 DNA sequence: TGTGCCAGCAGCAAGCCGCGGGACAGCGGCACAGATACGCAGTATTTT.

The J gene is TRBJ2-1, the V gene TRBV7-2, with 12 bases fitting TRBD2. CDR3 length: 16 residues. Germline loops: CDR1 SGHTA, CDR2 FQGNSA. J lost 4 bases, V lost 6 bases, and 7 bases had no gene match. CDR3: CASRPGLAGRYNEQFF. The CDR3 DNA is TGTGCCAGCAGACCGGGACTAGCGGGCCGATACAATGAGCAGTTCTTC.

The chain has TRBV7-9 and TRBJ2-7, with 9 bases fitting TRBD1. The V and J ends lost 5 bases and 5 bases, in that order; junction bases with no gene match: 7. CDR3 length: 14 residues. The germline V gene has CDR1 SEHNR and CDR2 FQNEAQ (reference sequence). DNA of the CDR3: TGTGCCAGCAGCCTCCGGACAGGGGCAAACGAGCAGTACTTC. Translated: CASSLRTGANEQYF.

There are a few counts of this clone. This chain links TRBV7-2 with TRBJ2-1; unclear D gene. The CDR3 extends over 15 amino acids. Germline-derived CDR1 and CDR2 are SGHTA and FQGNSA. The V gene lost 3 bases and the J gene lost 3 bases, with 12 bases spanning the gap. The CDR3 region is CASSLRLGNYNEQFF. The CDR3 region has the DNA TGTGCCAGCAGCTTGCGACTTGGAAACTACAATGAGCAGTTCTTC.

This clone was seen more than once but under ten times. The rearrangement uses TRBV9 and TRBJ2-1; TRBD1 is a possible D gene (6 bases). CDR3 size: 13 residues. Trimming shortened V by 2 bases and J by 7 bases, and 10 bases separated the two germline ends. Looked up from germline, CDR1 is SGDLS and CDR2 is YYNGEE. The chain's CDR3 is CASSVTTGNEQFF. The CDR3 DNA sequence: TGTGCCAGCAGCGTCACAACAGGGAATGAGCAGTTCTTC.

In regard to this clone: Germline and junction disagree at one end, which may indicate a read error. The V and J genes are TRBV7-7 and TRBJ2-5, with D perhaps matching TRBD1 (6 bases). The length of the CDR3 is 14 residues. Germline CDR1 is SSHAT and CDR2 is FNYEAQ (reference sequence). Written as DNA, the CDR3 is TGTGCTAGCAGCTTAACAGGGACAAAAGAGACCCAGTACTTC. Protein product: CASSLTGTKETQYF.

The gene calls are TRBV15 and TRBJ2-7; TRBD2 agrees at 10 bases. The germline V gene encodes CDR1 LNHNV and CDR2 YYDKDF (reference sequence). Trimming at V came to 5 bases and at J to 5 bases, leaving 9 bases not matched to a gene. There are 15 residues in the CDR3. CDR3 amino acids: CATSLLSSGRDEQYF. CDR3 nucleotides: TGTGCCACCAGCTTGCTTTCTAGCGGGAGAGACGAGCAGTACTTC.

This chain connects TRBV4-3 to TRBJ2-2; D may be TRBD2 (6 bases). V was pared by 0 bases and J by 4 bases, with 21 bases between. From germline, CDR1 is LGHNA and CDR2 YSLEER. The length of the CDR3 is 19 residues. CDR3 protein: CASSQEIAGRSSRTGELFF. Written as DNA, the CDR3 is TGCGCCAGCAGCCAAGAAATTGCCGGGAGATCGTCTCGCACCGGGGAGCTGTTTTTT.

This clone was detected only a few times. The chain uses TRBV7-9 and TRBJ1-5, with D possibly TRBD1 on 5 matching bases. V lost 5 bases, J lost 7 bases, and 18 bases lay in between. This CDR3 region has 15 residues. Germline loops: CDR1 SEHNR, CDR2 FQNEAQ (reference sequence). The CDR3 sequence: CASSPSGGAGQPQHF. Here the CDR3 DNA reads TGTGCCAGCAGCCCCTCGGGAGGGGCTGGGCAGCCCCAGCATTTT.

V usage is TRBV7-8 and J usage is TRBJ2-1; 10 positions match TRBD2. The CDR3 covers 17 residues. Germline lookup yields CDR1 SGHVS and CDR2 FQNEAQ. Trimming cost V 5 bases and J 3 bases; bases outside gene matches: 10. The CDR3 reads CASSQGASGSFYNEQFF. DNA of the CDR3: TGTGCCAGCAGCCAGGGGGCTAGCGGGAGCTTCTACAATGAGCAGTTCTTC.

This clone was detected only a few times. The chain combines TRBV27 with TRBJ2-2, with 8 bases that match TRBD1. The CDR3 runs to 14 residues. With V trimmed by 7 bases and J by 3 bases, 4 bases remained unmatched. CDR1 is MNHEY and CDR2 is SMNVEV in the germline V gene (reference sequence). The CDR3 region has the DNA TGTGCCAGCAATCGACAGGGGTACACCGGGGAGCTGTTTTTT. Its protein product is CASNRQGYTGELFF.

The chain joins TRBV6-5 to TRBJ2-7; D is undetermined. In germline, CDR1 is MNHEY, CDR2 SVGAGI. This CDR3 is 14 amino acids long. Deletions cut 1 base from V and 2 bases from J, with 9 bases between. CDR3 in DNA: TGTGCCAGCAGTTACTACCGCGGAACCTACGAGCAGTACTTC. Its translation: CASSYYRGTYEQYF.

This chain connects TRBV18 to TRBJ1-5; D may be TRBD1 (5 bases). The CDR3 loop spans 16 amino acids. The V and J ends lost 5 bases and 3 bases respectively, with 17 bases between them. Germline CDR1 and CDR2: KGHSH and LQKENI. CDR3 bases: TGTGCCAGCTCAGCTACCGGACATGGGAACAATCAGCCCCAGCATTTT. Protein: CASSATGHGNNQPQHF.

This clone has just a few counts. The J gene is TRBJ1-2, the V gene TRBV28; 8 bases align to TRBD1. This CDR3 has 14 amino acids. The germline gives CDR1 MDHEN, CDR2 SYDVKM. Unmatched junction bases numbered 4, after V lost 3 bases and J lost 4 bases. The CDR3 DNA reads TGTGCCAGCAGTTTGGGACAGGCGACCTATGGCTACACCTTC. Its protein is CASSLGQATYGYTF.

This chain uses TRBV29-1 with TRBJ1-1; the D gene is possibly TRBD1 (5 bases). This CDR3 contains 12 residues. Germline CDR1 SQVTM, CDR2 ANQGSEA. This chain's CDR3 is CSGGGMNTEAFF. The CDR3 DNA follows: TGCAGTGGGGGGGGGATGAACACTGAAGCTTTCTTT.

The chain links TRBV9 to TRBJ2-5; TRBD1 aligns across 8 bases. Trimming at V came to 0 bases and at J to 2 bases, leaving 9 bases not matched to a gene. Germline V gene lookup returns CDR1 SGDLS and CDR2 YYNGEE. The CDR3 is made up of 17 amino acids. CDR3 sequence reads: CASSVGQRQGLQETQYF. The CDR3, as DNA: TGTGCCAGCAGCGTAGGTCAGAGACAGGGGTTACAAGAGACCCAGTACTTC. Variable domain in full (rest from reference TRBV9 and TRBJ2-5): DSGVTQTPKHLITATGQRVTLRCSPRSGDLSVYWYQQSLDQGLQFLIQYYNGEERAKGNILERFSAQQFPDLHSELNLSSLELGDSALYFCASSVGQRQGLQETQYFGPGTRLLVL.

In this sample, this clone turned up a few times. The rearrangement uses TRBV4-1 and TRBJ2-1, with 11 bases matching TRBD2. Germline loops: CDR1 MGHRA, CDR2 YSYEKL. Unmatched junction bases numbered 16, after V lost 3 bases and J lost 6 bases. This CDR3 comprises 19 residues. The CDR3: CASSHRQLAGASARNEQFF. CDR3 nucleotide sequence: TGCGCCAGCAGCCACAGACAACTAGCGGGAGCATCAGCGCGCAATGAGCAGTTCTTC.

In this sample, this clone turned up a few times. This chain uses TRBV27 with TRBJ2-7; 9 nucleotides match TRBD2. CDR3 length: 13 amino acids. Germline-derived CDR1 and CDR2 are MNHEY and SMNVEV (reference sequence). Unmatched junction bases numbered 7, after V lost 5 bases and J lost 8 bases. The CDR3: CASSLAGGPQQYF. DNA for the CDR3: TGTGCCAGCAGTCTGGCGGGAGGGCCCCAGCAGTACTTC.

This clone has just a few counts. The V gene is TRBV25-1, the J gene TRBJ1-1; weak D call: TRBD1 (5 bases). Germline CDR1 and CDR2: MGHDK and SYGVNS. This CDR3 comprises 12 residues. Deletions cut 5 bases from V and 6 bases from J, with 10 bases between. The chain's CDR3 is CASSRGFSEAFF. The DNA for the CDR3 is TGTGCCAGCAGTCGGGGGTTCTCTGAAGCTTTCTTT.

There are a few counts of this clone. The J gene is TRBJ1-4, the V gene TRBV9; TRBD1 agrees at 11 bases. Germline V CDR1 and CDR2: SGDLS, YYNGEE. With 3 bases clipped from V and 3 bases from J, the junction kept 7 bases outside the gene matches. This CDR3 comprises 17 residues. CDR3 sequence: CASSATGTGGSNEKLFF. The CDR3 DNA follows: TGTGCCAGCAGCGCAACCGGGACAGGGGGATCTAATGAAAAACTGTTTTTT.

This clone was observed a handful of times. The rearrangement uses TRBV30 and TRBJ2-5; TRBD1 might be the D (7 bases). Germline CDR1 and CDR2: GTSNPN and SVGIG (reference sequence). The V end was cut by 1 base, the J end by 1 base, with 10 bases between. The CDR3 extends over 14 amino acids. The CDR3 protein is CAWSGGTAQETQYF. CDR3 coding DNA: TGTGCCTGGAGTGGCGGGACAGCCCAAGAGACCCAGTACTTC.

This clone was picked up a small number of times. The chain employs TRBV7-9 and TRBJ2-7; 9 positions match TRBD2. After removal of 2 bases from V and 6 bases from J, the junction contained 14 bases not matched to a gene. CDR1 SEHNR and CDR2 FQNEAQ come from the germline V gene (reference sequence). The CDR3 sequence is 17 residues long. The CDR3 sequence: CASSLFTLAGVSPEQYF. The CDR3 bases are TGTGCCAGCAGCTTATTCACCTTAGCGGGAGTTTCCCCCGAGCAGTACTTC. The whole variable domain, filled in from reference TRBV7-9 and TRBJ2-7, reads DTGVSQNPRHKITKRGQNVTFRCDPISEHNRLYWYRQTLGQGPEFLTYFQNEAQLEKSRLLSDRFSAERPKGSFSTLEIQRTEQGDSAMYLCASSLFTLAGVSPEQYFGPGTRLTVT.

The chain uses TRBV6-6 and TRBJ2-1, with 8 bases fitting TRBD2. This CDR3 comprises 14 residues. The germline CDR1 and CDR2 sequences are MNHNY and SVGAGI (reference sequence). V was pared by 2 bases and J by 5 bases, with 2 bases of the junction left unmatched. The CDR3 sequence is CASSYRGLDNEQFF. The CDR3, as DNA: TGTGCCAGCAGTTACCGGGGACTAGACAATGAGCAGTTCTTC.

This clone was counted a few times. V gene TRBV28 combines with J gene TRBJ2-7, with 11 bases lining up with TRBD2. J gave up 6 bases and V 6 bases, and 10 bases lay outside the gene matches. CDR3 size: 15 residues. From germline, CDR1 is MDHEN and CDR2 SYDVKM. CDR3 region: CASSYLAGGRGEQYF. DNA for the CDR3: TGTGCCAGCAGCTATCTAGCGGGAGGCCGGGGCGAGCAGTACTTC.